This TCR beta chain originates from a study of vaccination and CD4 T cells after COVID-19. Sequenced with the Oncomine TCR Beta short-read assay was DNA taken from cultured CD4+ T cells. TCRdb fed the PCR reads into MiXCR, producing one record per CDR3 protein. The repertoire consists of 15,000 to 20,000 distinct CDR3 sequences, with roughly two thirds occurring once and the leading ten covering about 12%. Concerning this clonotype itself: Antigen specificity is unknown.

This sample's treatment: approximately nine-day PBMC culture with coronavirus spike peptide pools or control peptides (ViraFEST assay). In the ViraFEST assay, peptide-pool expansion preceded TCR sequencing of expanded clonotypes. Negative selection separated CD4+ T cells from roughly ten-day cultures. Study conclusions and caveats: Convalescent patients were relatively few, and early post-infection timepoints were missing.

CDR1 is DFQATT, CDR2 SNEGSKA, per germline (reference sequence). The V and J ends lost 2 bases and 0 bases respectively, with 8 bases between them. This CDR3 comprises 13 residues. This TCR was sampled from a human donor who had recovered from COVID-19. The rearrangement joins TRBV20-1 to TRBJ2-7; maybe TRBD1 (6 bases). Sequenced sample: CD4+ T cells from blood, cultured in vitro. The CDR3 loop is CSARQGPSYEQYF. In nucleotides, the CDR3 is TGCAGTGCTAGACAGGGGCCCTCCTACGAGCAGTACTTC.